This TCR beta chain originates from a study of cytotoxic CD8 clonotypes in ibrutinib-treated CLL. At the level of the study: Researchers reported approximately twelve relapsed/refractory and roughly 14 treatment-naive patients, about 17 of them IGHV unmutated. Response sampling came at median approximately twelve months of treatment, ranging roughly 6 to 36 months.

The planned depth of sequencing spanned 1 in 200,000 to 1 in 1 million T cells. Measured with immunoSEQ multiplex PCR; TCRdb has only the in-frame clones, and not every one. The table lists roughly 190,000 clones, about 72% of them singletons. Notes on this clone: The antigen is unknown.

General study findings and limits: Exceeding age-matched healthy donors, baseline clonality also tracked the counts of circulating CD8+ T cells.

The CDR3 contains 16 residues. J lost 5 bases, V lost 4 bases, and 6 bases had no gene match. CDR1 KGHSH and CDR2 LQKENI come from the germline V gene. The sequenced sample was PBMCs, obtained after 24 months of ibrutinib treatment. The chain joins TRBV18 to TRBJ2-3, with 13 nucleotides matching TRBD2. The TCR originated in a human donor with chronic lymphocytic leukemia. DNA of the CDR3: TGTGCCAGCTCACGTTCCGGACTAGCGGGAGAAGATACGCAGTATTTT. Translating gives CASSRSGLAGEDTQYF.